Below, 6 T cell receptor beta chains from the same sample are listed, as sequenced in a study of spatial heterogeneity in lung cancer. TCRdb itself ran the 5' RACE reads through MiXCR, one entry per CDR3 protein. The sample includes 3,000 to 3,500 distinct CDR3 sequences, under 6.5% of them seen just once. Findings and caveats of the study: Expanded alpha and beta TCR counts within tumors tracked tumor mutation counts.

The time point denotes: sample taken at primary tumor resection. Antigens for these TCRs are unknown. Source: lung tumor tissue, taken at surgery. All receptors come from a male donor with early-stage non-small cell lung cancer.

This clonotype has only a few counts. This chain uses TRBV10-3 with TRBJ1-3; TRBD1 matches 9 bases. Germline lookup yields CDR1 ENHRY and CDR2 SYGVKD. This CDR3 comprises 13 residues. Germline trimming cut 7 bases from V and 7 bases from J; bases unmatched to any gene: 5. CDR3 DNA: TGTGCCATCAACGGGGGACAGGGCAACACCATATATTTT. It is translated as CAINGGQGNTIYF.

This clonotype rates as medium-sized. V gene TRBV19 combines with J gene TRBJ2-1; TRBD1 matches at 9 bases. The CDR3 extends over 15 amino acids. Germline V CDR1 and CDR2: LNHDA, SQIVND (reference sequence). The trim removed 7 bases at V and 8 bases at J, leaving 12 bases unmatched. The CDR3 protein is CASTDQGTGRDEQFF. The DNA for the CDR3 is TGTGCCAGTACTGATCAAGGGACAGGGAGGGATGAGCAGTTCTTC.

This sequence joins TRBV28 and TRBJ2-3, with 11 bases fitting TRBD1. Germline trimming cut 7 bases from V and 4 bases from J; bases unmatched to any gene: 7. The CDR3 length is 15 residues. Per the germline V gene, CDR1 is MDHEN and CDR2 is SYDVKM. The CDR3 DNA is TGTGCCAGCATCGAGCGGGACAGGGGGGCAGATACGCAGTATTTT. Its translation: CASIERDRGADTQYF.

In its sample, this clonotype was seen many times. The chain links TRBV5-1 to TRBJ2-3; D ambiguous. Germline loops: CDR1 SGHRS, CDR2 YFSETQ. The CDR3 sequence is 14 residues long. V lost 0 bases to trimming and J lost 1 base, with 6 bases between them. The CDR3 spells CASSLVARTDTQYF. The CDR3 DNA is TGCGCCAGCAGCTTGGTCGCCCGCACAGATACGCAGTATTTT.

This clonotype rates as medium-sized. The rearrangement links TRBV6-6 to TRBJ2-1, with D hard to call. V was trimmed by 2 bases and J by 9 bases, leaving 8 bases between them. Germline CDR1 MNHNY, CDR2 SVGAGI (reference sequence). This CDR3 has 12 amino acids. CDR3 sequence (DNA): TGTGCCAGCAGTTACCTCCGGGCTGAGCAGTTCTTC. It encodes CASSYLRAEQFF.

By its share, this clonotype is medium-sized. The rearrangement links TRBV28 to TRBJ2-7; D remains ambiguous. Germline V CDR1 and CDR2: MDHEN, SYDVKM. V dropped 6 bases and J dropped 7 bases, with 10 bases sitting between them. This CDR3 comprises 11 residues. Written as DNA, the CDR3 is TGTGCCAGCAGCTTGTCCGGGGAGCAGTACTTC. Its translation is CASSLSGEQYF.